This TCR beta chain comes out of a study of T cell changes during pregnancy in multiple sclerosis. The CDR3 is 13 residues long. Germline V gives CDR1 SGHRS, CDR2 YFSETQ. V shed 0 bases, J shed 6 bases, and the junction held 2 bases outside the gene matches. The assay was immunoSEQ multiplex PCR, and TCRdb's table has in-frame clones only and misses some. The profile shows approximately 100,000 clones, around nine tenths of them singletons. This chain joins TRBV5-1 and TRBJ1-2, with TRBD1 matching 7 bases. The specimen was peripheral blood, collected in the second trimester of pregnancy. The receptor was derived from a female donor with multiple sclerosis, enrolled in a pregnancy study. As DNA, the CDR3 is TGCGCCAGCAGCTTGGAGACAGGGCATGGCTACACCTTC. Amino acids: CASSLETGHGYTF.